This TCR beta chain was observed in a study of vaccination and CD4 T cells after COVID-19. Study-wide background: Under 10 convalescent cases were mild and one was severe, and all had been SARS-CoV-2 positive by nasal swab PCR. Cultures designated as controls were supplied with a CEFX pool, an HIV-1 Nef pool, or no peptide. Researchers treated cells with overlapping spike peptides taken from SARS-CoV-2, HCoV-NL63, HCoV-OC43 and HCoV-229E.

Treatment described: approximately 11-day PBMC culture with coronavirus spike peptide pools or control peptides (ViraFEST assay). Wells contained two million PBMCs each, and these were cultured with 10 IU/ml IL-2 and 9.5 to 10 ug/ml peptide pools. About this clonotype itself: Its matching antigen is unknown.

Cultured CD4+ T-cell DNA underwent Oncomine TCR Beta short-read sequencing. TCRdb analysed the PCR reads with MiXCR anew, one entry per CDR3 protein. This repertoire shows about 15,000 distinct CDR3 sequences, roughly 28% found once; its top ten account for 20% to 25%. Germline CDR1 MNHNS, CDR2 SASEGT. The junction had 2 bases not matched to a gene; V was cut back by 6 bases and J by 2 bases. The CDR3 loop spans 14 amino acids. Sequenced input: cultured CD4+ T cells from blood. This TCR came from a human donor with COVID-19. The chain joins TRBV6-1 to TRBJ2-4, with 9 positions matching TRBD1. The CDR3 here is CASSTGGPKNIQYF. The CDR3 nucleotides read TGTGCCAGCAGCACAGGGGGCCCCAAAAACATTCAGTACTTC.